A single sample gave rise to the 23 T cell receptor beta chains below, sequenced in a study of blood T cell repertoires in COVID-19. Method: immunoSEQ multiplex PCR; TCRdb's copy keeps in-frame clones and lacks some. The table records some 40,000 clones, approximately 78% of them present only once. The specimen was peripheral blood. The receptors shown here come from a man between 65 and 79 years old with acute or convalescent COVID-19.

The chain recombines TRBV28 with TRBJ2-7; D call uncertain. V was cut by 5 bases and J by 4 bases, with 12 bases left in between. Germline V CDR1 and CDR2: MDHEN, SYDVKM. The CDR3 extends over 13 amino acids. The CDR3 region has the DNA TGTGCCAGCAGTCGTACTGTAATATACGAGCAGTACTTC. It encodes CASSRTVIYEQYF.

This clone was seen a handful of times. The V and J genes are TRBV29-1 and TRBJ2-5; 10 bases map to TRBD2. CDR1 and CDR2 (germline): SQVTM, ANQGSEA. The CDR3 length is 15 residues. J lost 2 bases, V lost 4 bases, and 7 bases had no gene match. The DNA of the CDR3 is TGCAGCGTTGCCCTAGCGGGGGAGAAGCAAGAGACCCAGTACTTC. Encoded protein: CSVALAGEKQETQYF.

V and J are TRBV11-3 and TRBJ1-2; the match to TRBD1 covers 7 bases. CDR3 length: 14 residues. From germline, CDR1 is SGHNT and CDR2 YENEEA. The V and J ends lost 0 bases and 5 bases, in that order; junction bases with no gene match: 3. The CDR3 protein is CASSLEGQSYGYTF. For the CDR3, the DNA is TGTGCCAGCAGCTTAGAGGGACAGTCTTATGGCTACACCTTC.

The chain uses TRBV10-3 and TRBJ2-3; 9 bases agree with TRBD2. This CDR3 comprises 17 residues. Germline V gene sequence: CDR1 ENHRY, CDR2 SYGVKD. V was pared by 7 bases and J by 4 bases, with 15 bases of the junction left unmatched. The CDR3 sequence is CAIMAGIGGGAPDTQYF. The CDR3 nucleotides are TGTGCCATCATGGCGGGTATCGGCGGGGGGGCCCCAGATACGCAGTATTTT.

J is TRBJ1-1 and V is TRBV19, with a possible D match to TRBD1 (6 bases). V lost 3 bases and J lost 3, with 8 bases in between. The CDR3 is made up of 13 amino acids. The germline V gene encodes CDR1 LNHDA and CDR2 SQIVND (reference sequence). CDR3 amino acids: CASSIYRDTEAFF. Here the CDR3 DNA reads TGTGCCAGTAGTATTTACAGGGACACTGAAGCTTTCTTT.

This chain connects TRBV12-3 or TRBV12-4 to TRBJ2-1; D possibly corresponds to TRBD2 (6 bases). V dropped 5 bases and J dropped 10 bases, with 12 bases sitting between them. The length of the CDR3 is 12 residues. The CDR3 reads CASSRLSGEQFF. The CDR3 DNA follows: TGTGCCAGCAGTCGACTGAGCGGGGAGCAGTTCTTC.

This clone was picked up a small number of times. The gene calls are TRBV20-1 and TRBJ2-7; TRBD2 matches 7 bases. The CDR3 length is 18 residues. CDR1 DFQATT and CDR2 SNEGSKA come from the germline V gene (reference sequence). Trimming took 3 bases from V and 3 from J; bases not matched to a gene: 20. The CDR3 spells CSASSQRSGVVINYEQYF. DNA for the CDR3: TGCAGTGCTAGTAGCCAAAGGAGCGGGGTTGTTATAAACTACGAGCAGTACTTC.

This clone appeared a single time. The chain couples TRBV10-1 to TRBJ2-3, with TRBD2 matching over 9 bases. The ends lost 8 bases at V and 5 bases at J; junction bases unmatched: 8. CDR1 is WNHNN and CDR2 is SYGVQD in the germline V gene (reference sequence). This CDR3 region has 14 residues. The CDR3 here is CASAVAGAGDTQYF. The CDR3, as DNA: TGCGCCAGCGCGGTAGCGGGAGCGGGAGATACGCAGTATTTT.

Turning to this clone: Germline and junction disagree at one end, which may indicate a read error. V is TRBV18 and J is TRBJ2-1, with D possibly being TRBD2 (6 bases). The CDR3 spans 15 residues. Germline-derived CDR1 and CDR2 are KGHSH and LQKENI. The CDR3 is CANSPREDVNNEQFF. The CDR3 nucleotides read TGTGCCAACTCACCGAGGGAGGACGTAAACAATGAGCAGTTCTTC.

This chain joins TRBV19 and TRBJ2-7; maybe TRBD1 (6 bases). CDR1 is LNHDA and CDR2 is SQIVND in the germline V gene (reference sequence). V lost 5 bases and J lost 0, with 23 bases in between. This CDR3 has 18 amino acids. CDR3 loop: CASSVGQTPPRSSYEQYF. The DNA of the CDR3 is TGTGCCAGTAGTGTTGGACAGACCCCTCCACGGAGCTCCTACGAGCAGTACTTC.

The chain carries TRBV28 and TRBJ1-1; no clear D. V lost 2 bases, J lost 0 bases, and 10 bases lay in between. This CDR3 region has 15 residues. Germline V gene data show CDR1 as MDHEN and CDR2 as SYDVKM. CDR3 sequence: CASSLMGSLNTEAFF. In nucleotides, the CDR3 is TGTGCCAGCAGTTTAATGGGCAGCTTGAACACTGAAGCTTTCTTT.

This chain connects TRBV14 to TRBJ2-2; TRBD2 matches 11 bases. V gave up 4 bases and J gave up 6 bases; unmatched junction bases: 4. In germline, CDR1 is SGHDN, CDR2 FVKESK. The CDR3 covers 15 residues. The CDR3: CASSLAGGPPGELFF. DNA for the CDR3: TGTGCCAGCAGCCTAGCGGGAGGGCCCCCCGGGGAGCTGTTTTTT.

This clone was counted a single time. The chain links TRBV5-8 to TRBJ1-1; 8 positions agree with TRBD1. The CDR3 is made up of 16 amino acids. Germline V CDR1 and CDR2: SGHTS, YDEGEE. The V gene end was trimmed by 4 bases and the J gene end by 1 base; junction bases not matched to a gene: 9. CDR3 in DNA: TGTGCCAGCAGCCTTGGGACAGGTACTTCGAACACTGAAGCTTTCTTT. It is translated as CASSLGTGTSNTEAFF.

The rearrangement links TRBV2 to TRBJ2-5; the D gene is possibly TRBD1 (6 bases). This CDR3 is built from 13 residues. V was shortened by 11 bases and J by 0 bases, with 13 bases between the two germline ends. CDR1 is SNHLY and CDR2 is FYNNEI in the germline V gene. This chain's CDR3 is CAGTRDNQETQYF. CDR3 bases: TGTGCCGGAACCAGGGACAACCAAGAGACCCAGTACTTC. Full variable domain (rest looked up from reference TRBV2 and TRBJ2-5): EPEVTQTPSHQVTQMGQEVILRCVPISNHLYFYWYRQILGQKVEFLVSFYNNEISEKSEIFDDQFSVERPDGSNFTLKIRSTKLEDSAMYFCAGTRDNQETQYFGPGTRLLVL.

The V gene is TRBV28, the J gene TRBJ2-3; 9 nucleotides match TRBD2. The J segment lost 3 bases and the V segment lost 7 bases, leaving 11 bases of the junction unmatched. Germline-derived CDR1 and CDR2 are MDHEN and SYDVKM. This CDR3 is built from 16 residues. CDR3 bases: TGTGCCAGCACCTTAAGGAGTAGCGGGAGAACAGATACGCAGTATTTT. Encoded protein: CASTLRSSGRTDTQYF.

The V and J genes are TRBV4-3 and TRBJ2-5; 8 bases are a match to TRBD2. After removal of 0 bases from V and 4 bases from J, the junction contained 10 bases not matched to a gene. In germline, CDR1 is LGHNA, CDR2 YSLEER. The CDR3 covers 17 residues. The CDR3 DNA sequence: TGCGCCAGCAGCCAAGATGCGGGGGGCCTAACATCAGAGACCCAGTACTTC. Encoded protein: CASSQDAGGLTSETQYF.

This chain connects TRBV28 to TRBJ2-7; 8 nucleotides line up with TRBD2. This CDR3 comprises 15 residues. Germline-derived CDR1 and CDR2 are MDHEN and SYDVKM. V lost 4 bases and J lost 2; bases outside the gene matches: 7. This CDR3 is CASSSPGLETYEQYF. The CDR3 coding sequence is TGTGCCAGCAGTTCCCCGGGACTAGAGACCTACGAGCAGTACTTC.

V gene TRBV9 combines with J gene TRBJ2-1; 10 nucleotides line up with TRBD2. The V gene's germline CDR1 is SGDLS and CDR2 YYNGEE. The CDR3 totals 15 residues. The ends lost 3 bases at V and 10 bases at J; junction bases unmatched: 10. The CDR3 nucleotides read TGTGCCAGCAGCGCGGGACTAGCGATTGAGGGCGAGCAGTTCTTC. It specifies CASSAGLAIEGEQFF.

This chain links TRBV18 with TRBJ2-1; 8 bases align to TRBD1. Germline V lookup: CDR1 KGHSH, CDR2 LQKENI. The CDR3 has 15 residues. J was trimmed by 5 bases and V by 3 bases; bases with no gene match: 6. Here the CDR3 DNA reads TGTGCCAGCTCACCTTGGACAGGGATCAACAATGAGCAGTTCTTC. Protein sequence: CASSPWTGINNEQFF. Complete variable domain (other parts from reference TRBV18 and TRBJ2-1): NAGVMQNPRHLVRRRGQEARLRCSPMKGHSHVYWYRQLPEEGLKFMVYLQKENIIDESGMPKERFSAEFPKEGPSILRIQQVVRGDSAAYFCASSPWTGINNEQFFGPGTRLTVL.

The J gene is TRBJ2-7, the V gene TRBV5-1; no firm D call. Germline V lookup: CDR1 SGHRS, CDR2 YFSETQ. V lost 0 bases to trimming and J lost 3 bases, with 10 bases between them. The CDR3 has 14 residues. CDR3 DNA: TGCGCCAGCAGCTTGGTGTTAGGCGGCTACGAGCAGTACTTC. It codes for CASSLVLGGYEQYF.

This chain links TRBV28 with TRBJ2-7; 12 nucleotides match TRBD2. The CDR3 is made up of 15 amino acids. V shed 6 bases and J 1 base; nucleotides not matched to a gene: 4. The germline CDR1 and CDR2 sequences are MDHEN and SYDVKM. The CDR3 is CASRMTSGRSYEQYF. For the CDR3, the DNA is TGTGCCAGCAGGATGACTAGCGGGAGATCCTACGAGCAGTACTTC.

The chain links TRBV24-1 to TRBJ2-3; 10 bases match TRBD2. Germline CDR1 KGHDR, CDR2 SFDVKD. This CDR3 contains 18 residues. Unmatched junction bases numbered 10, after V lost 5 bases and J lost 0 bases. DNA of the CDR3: TGTGCCACCAGTGCAGGTTGGACTAGCGGAGTTAGCACAGATACGCAGTATTTT. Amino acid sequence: CATSAGWTSGVSTDTQYF.

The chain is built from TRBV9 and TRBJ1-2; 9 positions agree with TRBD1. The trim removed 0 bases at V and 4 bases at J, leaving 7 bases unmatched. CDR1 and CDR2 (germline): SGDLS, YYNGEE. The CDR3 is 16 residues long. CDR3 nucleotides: TGTGCCAGCAGCGTAGTCGGGCGGACAGGGGCCTATGGCTACACCTTC. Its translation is CASSVVGRTGAYGYTF.